This TCR beta chain was found in a study of T cell responses to AZD1222 COVID-19 vaccine. The CDR3 loop spans 11 amino acids. Trimming took off 3 bases at V and 10 bases at J, with 9 bases between the two ends. Germline V lookup: CDR1 DFQATT, CDR2 SNEGSKA (reference sequence). Generated by immunoSEQ multiplex PCR, the TCRdb table keeps only in-frame clones and is missing some. The sample yields 150,000 to 200,000 clones, about 91% seen once. The receptor comes from an adult in good health. The chain links TRBV20-1 to TRBJ1-4; D is unresolved. Sequencing was performed on peripheral blood, taken on day 0 of AZD1222 vaccination. For the CDR3, the DNA is TGCAGTGCTAGCCCCTTGGGAAAACTGTTTTTT. Protein product: CSASPLGKLFF.